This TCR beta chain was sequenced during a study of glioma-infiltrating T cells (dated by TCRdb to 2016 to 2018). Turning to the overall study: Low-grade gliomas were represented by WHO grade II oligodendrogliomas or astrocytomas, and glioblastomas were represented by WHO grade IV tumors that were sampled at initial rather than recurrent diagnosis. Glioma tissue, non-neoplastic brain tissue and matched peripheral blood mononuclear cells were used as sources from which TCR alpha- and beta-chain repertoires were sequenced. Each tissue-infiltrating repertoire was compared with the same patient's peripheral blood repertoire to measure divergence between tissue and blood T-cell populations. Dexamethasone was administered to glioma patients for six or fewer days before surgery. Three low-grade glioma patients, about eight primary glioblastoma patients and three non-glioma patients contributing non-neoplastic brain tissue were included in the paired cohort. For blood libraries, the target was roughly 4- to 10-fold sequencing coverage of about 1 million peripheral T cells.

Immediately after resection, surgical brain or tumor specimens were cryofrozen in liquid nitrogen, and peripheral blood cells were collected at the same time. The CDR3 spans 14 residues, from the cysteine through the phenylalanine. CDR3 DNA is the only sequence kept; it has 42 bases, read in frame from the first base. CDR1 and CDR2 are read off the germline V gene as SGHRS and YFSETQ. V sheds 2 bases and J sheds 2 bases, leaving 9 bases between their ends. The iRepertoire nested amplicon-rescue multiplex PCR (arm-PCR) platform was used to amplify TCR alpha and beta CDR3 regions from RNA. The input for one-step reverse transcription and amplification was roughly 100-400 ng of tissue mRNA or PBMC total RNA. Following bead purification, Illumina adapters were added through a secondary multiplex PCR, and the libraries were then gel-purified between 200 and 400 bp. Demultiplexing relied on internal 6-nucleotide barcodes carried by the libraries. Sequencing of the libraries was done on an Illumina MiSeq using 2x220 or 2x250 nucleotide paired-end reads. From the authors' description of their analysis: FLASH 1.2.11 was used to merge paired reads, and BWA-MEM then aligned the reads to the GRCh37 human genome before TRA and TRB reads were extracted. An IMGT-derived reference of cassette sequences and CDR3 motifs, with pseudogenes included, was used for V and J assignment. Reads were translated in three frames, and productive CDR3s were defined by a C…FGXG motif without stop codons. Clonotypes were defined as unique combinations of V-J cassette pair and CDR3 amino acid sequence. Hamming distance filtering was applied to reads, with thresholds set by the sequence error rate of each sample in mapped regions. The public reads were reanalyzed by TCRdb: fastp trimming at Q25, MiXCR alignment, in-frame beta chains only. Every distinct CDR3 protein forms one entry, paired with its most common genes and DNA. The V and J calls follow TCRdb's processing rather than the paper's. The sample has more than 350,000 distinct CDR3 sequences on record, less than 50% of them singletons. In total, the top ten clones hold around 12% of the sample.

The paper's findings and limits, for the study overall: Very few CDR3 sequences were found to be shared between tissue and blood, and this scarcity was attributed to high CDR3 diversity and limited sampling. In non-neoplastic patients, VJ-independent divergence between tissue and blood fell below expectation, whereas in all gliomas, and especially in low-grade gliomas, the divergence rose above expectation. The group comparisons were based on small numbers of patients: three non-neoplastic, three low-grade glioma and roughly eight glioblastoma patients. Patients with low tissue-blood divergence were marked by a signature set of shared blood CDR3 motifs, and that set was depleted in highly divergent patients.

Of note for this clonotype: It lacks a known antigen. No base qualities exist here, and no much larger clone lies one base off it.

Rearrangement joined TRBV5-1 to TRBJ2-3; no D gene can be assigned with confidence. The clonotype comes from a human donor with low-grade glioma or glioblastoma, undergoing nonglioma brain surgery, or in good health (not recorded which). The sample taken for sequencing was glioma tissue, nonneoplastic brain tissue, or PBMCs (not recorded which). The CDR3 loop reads CASSFTVTTDTQYF. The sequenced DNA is TGCGCCAGCAGCTTCACAGTAACCACAGATACGCAGTATTTT.